This T cell receptor (beta chain) was sequenced for a study of Graves' ophthalmopathy and Graves' hyperthyroidism. General study points: In predicting ophthalmopathy progression, the model reached about 69% sensitivity and 72% to 85% specificity. Detected in blood as well were most expanded thyroid clonotypes with frequency above 0.001.

Amplification of the TCR beta CDR3 regions used RNA transcripts (as template). An opening RT-PCR round employed HTBI primers and preceded a second-round multiplex PCR. TCRdb re-derived calls from the multiplex PCR reads in MiXCR, one entry per CDR3 protein. Here the sample spans approximately 500,000 distinct CDR3 sequences, about 15% being singletons. V was cut by 2 bases and J by 7 bases, with 17 bases left in between. Germline assignment: CDR1 SNHLY and CDR2 FYNNEI. The CDR3 totals 16 residues. Excluded: other autoimmune disease, uncontrolled infection, pregnancy or lactation. This clonotype was found many times. Its target is unknown.

Sequencing used blood. The chain employs TRBV2 and TRBJ2-2; perhaps TRBD2 as D (5 bases). The sequence came from a woman in her 30s with Graves' ophthalmopathy. CDR3 sequence reads: CASSEQLEGLGGELFF. CDR3 DNA sequence: TGTGCCAGCAGTGAACAACTAGAGGGCTTGGGCGGGGAGCTGTTTTTT.